This T cell receptor (beta chain) is drawn from a study of blood T cells in healthy people across ages. Study results and caveats: Long-lived donors had more naive CD4+ cells and higher diversity than aged donors. Estimates of diversity drawn from one million T cells were considered underestimates.

This CDR3 is built from 18 residues. V was pared by 5 bases and J by 4 bases, with 16 bases of the junction left unmatched. Germline V gene sequence: CDR1 SGHTA, CDR2 FQGNSA. It was with a sample-barcoded 5' primer and a J-beta primer mix that a second PCR of about 7 to 12 cycles was run. Through a template-switch adaptor with 12 random nucleotides, each cDNA molecule received a tag. One entry per CDR3 protein, called by TCRdb with MiXCR from the 5' RACE reads. The repertoire has 650,000 to 1,000,000 distinct CDR3 sequences, 46% of them found once; the top ten carry 15% to 20%. Donors were systemically healthy Caucasian individuals from Russia aged about 6 to 100 years. To note about this clonotype: Its target is unknown.

The rearrangement links TRBV7-2 to TRBJ2-7; TRBD2 matches 11 bases. Sequenced material: blood. The source of this sequence is a man older than 75 in good health. CDR3 DNA sequence: TGTGCCAGCAGCCAGCATTTTAGCGGGAGGGCCCTTTTATACGAGCAGTACTTC. It specifies CASSQHFSGRALLYEQYF.